This T cell receptor beta chain was found in a study of blood T cell repertoires in COVID-19. Study-level information: COVID-19 samples from acute and convalescent phases originated in the United States, Italy and Spain.

Living in under 30 US areas, the participants were between 18 and 89 years of age. Per the authors' pipeline: Nucleated cell number was recorded as an estimate derived from reference gene primer amplification. Some clones are missing from TCRdb's copy, which holds only in-frame ones; the method was immunoSEQ multiplex PCR. The DNA was the basis for D and trimming; V, J and clone size are from that table. The data contain under 150,000 clones, nearly 85% of them singletons. This clone was seen a few times. The CDR3 loop spans 11 amino acids. Trimming stripped 3 bases from V and 11 bases from J, with 13 bases between. Germline values: CDR1 SQVTM, CDR2 ANQGSEA.

Specimen: PBMCs or T cells enriched from blood (not recorded which). The sequence derives from a man aged 50 to 59 in a cohort exposed to, infected with or recovered from COVID-19 (not recorded which). The chain employs TRBV29-1 and TRBJ1-1, with D unresolved. The CDR3 protein is CSVEGNAGAFF. DNA for the CDR3: TGCAGCGTTGAGGGGAACGCGGGGGCTTTCTTT.